The 21 T cell receptor beta chains below come from one sample, sequenced in a study of blood T cell repertoires in COVID-19. TCRdb keeps only in-frame clones here, not all; method: immunoSEQ multiplex PCR. Seen here are some 180,000 clones, about 85% observed once, and the top ten hold roughly 5.7%. The sequenced sample consisted of peripheral blood. All receptors come from a woman between 35 and 50 years old with COVID-19, enrolled during active disease.

CDR3 loop: CASSLKRTGLNEKLFF. DNA of the CDR3: TGTGCCAGCTCACTCAAACGGACAGGGCTTAATGAAAAACTGTTTTTT. The V gene is TRBV18, the J gene TRBJ1-4; 8 nucleotides match TRBD1. Germline CDR1 and CDR2: KGHSH and LQKENI. The CDR3 extends over 16 amino acids. V was pared by 4 bases and J by 4 bases, with 8 bases of the junction left unmatched.

The CDR3 nucleotides read TGTGCCAGCAGTAAGGTGGCAGGGGCTGAAAAACTGTTTTTT. Translated: CASSKVAGAEKLFF. V usage is TRBV6-5 and J usage is TRBJ1-4, with a possible D match to TRBD1 (6 bases). CDR3 length equals 14 residues. The V end lost 5 bases, the J end lost 7 bases, and 14 bases lay between the germline ends. The germline CDR1 and CDR2 sequences are MNHEY and SVGAGI.

The chain has TRBV2 and TRBJ2-2, with 7 bases fitting TRBD2. J was trimmed by 2 bases and V by 8 bases; bases with no gene match: 8. Germline values: CDR1 SNHLY, CDR2 FYNNEI. This CDR3 comprises 15 residues. The CDR3 is CASAARGSNTGELFF. The CDR3 bases are TGTGCCAGCGCCGCGCGGGGGAGTAACACCGGGGAGCTGTTTTTT.

The rearrangement joins TRBV18 to TRBJ1-4; D uncertain. The CDR3 is 15 amino acids. V was cut by 6 bases and J by 0 bases, with 11 bases left in between. CDR1 and CDR2 from the germline V gene are KGHSH and LQKENI. The CDR3 region has the DNA TGTGCCAGCTCTGCTCAAGTAGCAACTAATGAAAAACTGTTTTTT. It translates to CASSAQVATNEKLFF.

This clone was found many times. The chain recombines TRBV5-4 with TRBJ1-2; possibly TRBD1 for D (6 bases). CDR3 size: 18 residues. Germline lookup yields CDR1 SGHNT and CDR2 YYREEE (reference sequence). Trimming took 4 bases from V and 7 from J, leaving 29 bases between them. The CDR3 reads CASSPPASLALTGRGYTF. The DNA of the CDR3 is TGTGCCAGCAGCCCACCGGCCAGCTTGGCCCTGACAGGCCGTGGCTACACCTTC.

V gene TRBV3-1 (or the pseudogene TRBV3-2) combines with J gene TRBJ2-5; 13 nucleotides agree with TRBD2. CDR3 length: 16 residues. J gave up 1 base and V 5 bases, and 4 bases lay outside the gene matches. Germline V gives CDR1 LGHDT, CDR2 YNNKEL (reference sequence). The CDR3 region is CASSRTSGRFQETQYF. The DNA for the CDR3 is TGTGCCAGCAGCAGGACTAGCGGGAGATTCCAAGAGACCCAGTACTTC.

This clone was found a few times. The rearrangement links TRBV7-9 to TRBJ2-7; D is perhaps TRBD1 (5 bases). From germline, CDR1 is SEHNR and CDR2 FQNEAQ (reference sequence). CDR3 length equals 15 residues. V lost 5 bases, J lost 3 bases, and 17 bases lay in between. Here the CDR3 DNA reads TGTGCCAGCAGCCCGTACGGCTCAGGGCACTACGAGCAGTACTTC. It yields the protein CASSPYGSGHYEQYF.

The J gene is TRBJ1-5, the V gene TRBV5-1; perhaps TRBD1 as D (6 bases). The germline V gene encodes CDR1 SGHRS and CDR2 YFSETQ. The V gene lost 4 bases and the J gene lost 4 bases, with 15 bases spanning the gap. CDR3 length: 15 amino acids. CDR3: CASSISDRPNQPQHF. CDR3 in DNA: TGCGCCAGCAGCATATCGGACAGACCTAATCAGCCCCAGCATTTT.

The chain recombines TRBV10-3 with TRBJ2-7; the match to TRBD1 covers 7 bases. CDR1 and CDR2 from the germline V gene are ENHRY and SYGVKD. J lost 3 bases, V lost 2 bases, and 4 bases had no gene match. The CDR3 has 14 residues. CDR3 protein: CAISEDRALYEQYF. For the CDR3, the DNA is TGTGCCATCAGTGAGGACAGGGCACTCTACGAGCAGTACTTC.

The table lists this clone with a count of one. The chain has TRBV7-3 and TRBJ1-2, with TRBD1 matching 7 bases. From germline, CDR1 is SGHTA and CDR2 FQGTGA. Trimming took 8 bases from V and 6 from J; bases not matched to a gene: 9. CDR3 length: 13 amino acids. CDR3 in amino acids: CASRDRDENGYTF. CDR3 nucleotides: TGTGCCAGCCGCGACAGGGATGAAAATGGCTACACCTTC.

V is TRBV6-4 and J is TRBJ2-1, with D possibly matching TRBD2 (5 bases). Germline V gives CDR1 MRHNA, CDR2 SNTAGT. Trimming pared 6 bases from V and 10 bases from J, leaving 16 bases between. The CDR3 contains 13 residues. CDR3 sequence: CASSPRTDAEQFF. In DNA form, the CDR3 reads TGTGCCAGCAGCCCCAGGACTGATGCAGAGCAGTTCTTC.

This clone occurred once. The V and J genes are TRBV7-9 and TRBJ2-5; D uncertain. CDR1 is SEHNR and CDR2 is FQNEAQ in the germline V gene (reference sequence). This CDR3 has 15 amino acids. V lost 4 bases, J lost 0 bases, and 12 bases lay in between. For the CDR3, the DNA is TGTGCCAGCAGCTCACCCCGGGTCAACCAAGAGACCCAGTACTTC. Its protein is CASSSPRVNQETQYF.

V gene TRBV14 combines with J gene TRBJ2-5, with D perhaps TRBD1 (5 bases). The ends were cut back, 1 base at V and 5 bases at J, with 17 bases in the middle. The CDR3 sequence is 16 residues long. Germline-derived CDR1 and CDR2 are SGHDN and FVKESK. The CDR3 reads CASSQALFGAGETQYF. The CDR3 DNA follows: TGTGCCAGCAGCCAAGCCCTCTTTGGGGCCGGTGAGACCCAGTACTTC.

V usage is TRBV27 and J usage is TRBJ2-7; TRBD2 aligns across 8 bases. Germline-derived CDR1 and CDR2 are MNHEY and SMNVEV (reference sequence). V lost 8 bases and J lost 2; bases outside the gene matches: 5. The length of the CDR3 is 13 residues. Here the CDR3 reads CASRLSGAYEQYF. The DNA of the CDR3 is TGTGCCAGCCGCCTTAGCGGGGCCTACGAGCAGTACTTC.

The chain employs TRBV12-3 or TRBV12-4 and TRBJ1-5; unclear D gene. V shed 3 bases and J shed 6 bases, with 9 bases lying between them. This CDR3 is 13 amino acids long. The CDR3 DNA is TGTGCCAGCAGTTTGACGGGGTCTCAGCCCCAGCATTTT. Protein sequence: CASSLTGSQPQHF.

This chain joins TRBV5-4 and TRBJ2-6; D may be TRBD1 (6 bases). CDR1 SGHNT and CDR2 YYREEE come from the germline V gene (reference sequence). Trimming stripped 0 bases from V and 4 bases from J, with 14 bases between. The CDR3 is 17 residues long. CDR3 in DNA: TGTGCCAGCAGCTTGGAGGGGACAAAATCGGGGGCCAACGTCCTGACTTTC. Translated, it gives CASSLEGTKSGANVLTF.

The CDR3 here is CASKRLAGGNSYEQYF. CDR3 sequence (DNA): TGCGCCAGCAAGCGACTAGCGGGAGGGAACTCCTACGAGCAGTACTTC. This chain connects TRBV5-1 to TRBJ2-7; 14 bases match TRBD2. The CDR3 spans 16 residues. V shed 6 bases, J shed 0 bases, and the junction held 5 bases outside the gene matches. CDR1 and CDR2 from the germline V gene are SGHRS and YFSETQ. The entire variable domain, with the rest obtained from reference TRBV5-1 and TRBJ2-7, is as follows: KAGVTQTPRYLIKTRGQQVTLSCSPISGHRSVSWYQQTPGQGLQFLFEYFSETQRNKGNFPGRFSGRQFSNSRSEMNVSTLELGDSALYLCASKRLAGGNSYEQYFGPGTRLTVT.

The rearrangement uses TRBV12-3 or TRBV12-4 and TRBJ2-3, with D possibly TRBD2 on 6 matching bases. Trimming stripped 6 bases from V and 11 bases from J, with 18 bases between. The CDR3 sequence is 13 residues long. The CDR3 loop is CASRNNPGLVQYF. Written as DNA, the CDR3 is TGTGCCAGCAGGAATAACCCGGGACTCGTGCAGTATTTT.

The gene calls are TRBV6-5 and TRBJ1-6, with D unclear. Trimming removed 2 bases at V and 5 bases at J, with 4 bases between. The CDR3 is 13 residues long. Germline loops: CDR1 MNHEY, CDR2 SVGAGI. CDR3 nucleotides: TGTGCCAGCAGTTACCAGGATAATTCACCCCTCCACTTT. Its translation is CASSYQDNSPLHF.

This clone was recorded once. The V call is TRBV7-2, the J call TRBJ2-1, with 8 bases that match TRBD2. CDR3 length: 15 residues. CDR1 and CDR2 (germline): SGHTA, FQGNSA. V was pared by 5 bases and J by 6 bases, with 9 bases of the junction left unmatched. The CDR3 nucleotides read TGTGCCAGCAGCCAATTCGGCGGGGGGCCCAATGAGCAGTTCTTC. Amino acid sequence: CASSQFGGGPNEQFF.

The chain combines TRBV5-1 with TRBJ2-2, with 7 bases aligning to TRBD1. The V gene end was trimmed by 2 bases and the J gene end by 4 bases; junction bases not matched to a gene: 5. The CDR3 totals 15 residues. Germline V CDR1 and CDR2: SGHRS, YFSETQ. CDR3 sequence (DNA): TGCGCCAGCAGCTTCGGACAGGCGATCACCGGGGAGCTGTTTTTT. This gives the protein CASSFGQAITGELFF. Complete variable domain (other parts from reference TRBV5-1 and TRBJ2-2): KAGVTQTPRYLIKTRGQQVTLSCSPISGHRSVSWYQQTPGQGLQFLFEYFSETQRNKGNFPGRFSGRQFSNSRSEMNVSTLELGDSALYLCASSFGQAITGELFFGEGSRLTVL.